This T cell receptor beta chain was found in a study of cytomegalovirus exposure and HLA in healthy donors. Study overall: Genotyping showed 75% to 90% of 300 to 450 donors falling in the Caucasian-associated ancestry cluster.

General study results and limits: Rare TCR sequences predominated, though certain public TCRs were found in many donors. The study recorded 150 to 200 TCR beta chains that were cytomegalovirus-associated.

PCR used 60 Vbeta primers and 13 Jbeta primers. Profiling relied on immunoSEQ multiplex PCR, and the TCRdb table lists in-frame clones only, not all of them. The profile covers 150,000 to 200,000 clones, with about 80% appearing a single time and under 2% taken by the ten largest. Germline loops: CDR1 SGHRS, CDR2 YFSETQ. Trimming stripped 0 bases from V and 3 bases from J, with 10 bases between. This CDR3 comprises 14 residues. Remarks on this clone: Its antigen is unidentified.

Sequenced sample: PBMCs. The sequence was collected from a woman in her 30s in good health and CMV-seronegative. The rearrangement uses TRBV5-1 and TRBJ2-7; perhaps TRBD2 as D (5 bases). The CDR3 loop is CASSLAAADYEQYF. CDR3 DNA: TGCGCCAGCAGCTTGGCTGCAGCGGACTACGAGCAGTACTTC.